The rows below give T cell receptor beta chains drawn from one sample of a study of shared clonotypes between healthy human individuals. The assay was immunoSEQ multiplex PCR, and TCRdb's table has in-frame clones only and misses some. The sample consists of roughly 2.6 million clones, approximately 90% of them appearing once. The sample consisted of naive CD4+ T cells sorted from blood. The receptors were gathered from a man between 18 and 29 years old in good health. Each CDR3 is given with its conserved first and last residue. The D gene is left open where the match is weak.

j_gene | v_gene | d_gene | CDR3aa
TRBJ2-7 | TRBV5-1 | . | CASSLLEGAYEQYF
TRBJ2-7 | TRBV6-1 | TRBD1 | CASRGTGINEQYF
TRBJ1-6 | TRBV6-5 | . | CASRRGIYNSPLHF
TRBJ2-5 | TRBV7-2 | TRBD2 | CASSLQSGGAGTQYF
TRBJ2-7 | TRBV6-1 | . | CASSDRAAAYEQYF
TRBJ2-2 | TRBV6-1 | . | CASSEARGHGRLGGELFF
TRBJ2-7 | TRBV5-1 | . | CASSLAGDSAYEQYF
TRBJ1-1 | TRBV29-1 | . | CSVEDGGEAFF
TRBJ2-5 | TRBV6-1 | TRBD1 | CASSEWQGAGETQYF
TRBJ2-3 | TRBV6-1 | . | CAGKWGHPADTQYF
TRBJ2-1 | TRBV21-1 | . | CASNEPSYNEQFF
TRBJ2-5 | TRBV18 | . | CASSPGVQETQYF
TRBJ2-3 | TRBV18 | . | CASSPPFKRDLGDTQYF
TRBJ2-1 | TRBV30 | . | CACGSHNEQFF
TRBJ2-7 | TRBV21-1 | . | CASSKGNSGDEQYF
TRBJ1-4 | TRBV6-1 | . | CATRDMAGNEKLFF
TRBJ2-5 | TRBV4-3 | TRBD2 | CASSQGTSGRYGETQYF
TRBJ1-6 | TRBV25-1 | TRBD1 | CATGQVIGSPLHF
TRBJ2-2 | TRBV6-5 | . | CASSYGGPQGTGELFF
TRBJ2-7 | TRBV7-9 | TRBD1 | CASSLWDRPYEQYF
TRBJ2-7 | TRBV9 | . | CASSPVGFSYEQYF
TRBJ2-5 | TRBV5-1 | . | CASKRGEYQETQYF
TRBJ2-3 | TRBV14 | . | CASSRDLLPDTQYF
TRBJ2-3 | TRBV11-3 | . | CASRVPGLVTDTQYF
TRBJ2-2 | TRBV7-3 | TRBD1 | CASSLLGTGLTGELFF
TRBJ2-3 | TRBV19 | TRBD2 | CASPTTPSGTYTDTQYF
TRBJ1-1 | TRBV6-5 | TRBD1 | CASSYGQGVTEAFF
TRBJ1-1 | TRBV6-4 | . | CASSEMGDTEAFF
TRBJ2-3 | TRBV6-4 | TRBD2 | CASKASGNTDTQYF
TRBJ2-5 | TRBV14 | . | CASSQDRRTSGETQYF
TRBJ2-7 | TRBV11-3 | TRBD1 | CASSQSGQGAREQYF
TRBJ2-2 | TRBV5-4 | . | CASSTTANTGELFF
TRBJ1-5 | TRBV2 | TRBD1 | CASSEGDRQNQPQHF
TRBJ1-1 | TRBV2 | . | CASRGNTAEAFF
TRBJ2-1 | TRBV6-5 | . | CASSYSAANNEQFF
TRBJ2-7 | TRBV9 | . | CASSPGPSLMQYF
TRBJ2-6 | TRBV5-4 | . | CASSLAGTARSGANVLTF
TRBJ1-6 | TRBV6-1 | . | CASSEQNNSPLHF
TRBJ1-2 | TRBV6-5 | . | CASRSTGDYGYTF
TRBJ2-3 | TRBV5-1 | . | CASSREKDTDTQYF
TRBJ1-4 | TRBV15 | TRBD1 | CATSNPTGVGKLFF
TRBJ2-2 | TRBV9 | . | CASSALDGNTGELFF
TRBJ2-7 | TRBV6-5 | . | CASSRELGYEQYF
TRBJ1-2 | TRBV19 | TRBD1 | CASRPGQGVYGYTF
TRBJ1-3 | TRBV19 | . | CASSIDHGRENTIYF
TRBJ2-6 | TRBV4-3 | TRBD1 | CASSQGTGVTGANVLTF
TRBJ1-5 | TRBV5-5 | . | CASSQGSNQPQHF